The 10 T cell receptor beta chains given below trace back to one sample, sequenced in a study of Graves' ophthalmopathy and Graves' hyperthyroidism. Using RNA transcripts, the TCR beta CDR3 regions were amplified. First-round RT-PCR employed HTBI primers, with a second-round multiplex PCR after it. Each CDR3 protein gets one entry after TCRdb re-called the multiplex PCR reads with MiXCR. The sample lists hundreds of thousands of distinct CDR3 sequences; roughly 40% were seen once. The sample was peripheral blood. Receptor source: an adult man with Graves' ophthalmopathy.

A remark on this clonotype: Relative to the germline gene, one junction end is altered; a read error may explain this. V is TRBV24-1 and J is TRBJ1-5; a possible D gene is TRBD1 (5 bases). The CDR3 runs 14 residues. The germline V gene encodes CDR1 KGHDR and CDR2 SFDVKD. CDR3 in DNA: TGTGCCAGCAGTTTCGGGGCGGAGAATCAGCCCCAGCATTTT. Its protein is CASSFGAENQPQHF.

This clonotype was observed at least ten times. V is TRBV2 and J is TRBJ1-5, with D maybe TRBD1 (6 bases). The germline V gene has CDR1 SNHLY and CDR2 FYNNEI. The V gene lost 8 bases and the J gene lost 2 bases, with 22 bases spanning the gap. CDR3 size: 17 residues. The CDR3 region has the DNA TGTGCCAGCGGACGGGTGACAGGCGGCGGGGGCAATCAGCCCCAGCATTTT. Protein product: CASGRVTGGGGNQPQHF.

The chain recombines TRBV20-1 with TRBJ2-2; D is perhaps TRBD1 or TRBD2 (5 bases each). V was cut by 5 bases and J by 0 bases, with 19 bases left in between. The CDR3 is 17 amino acids. The V gene's germline CDR1 is DFQATT and CDR2 SNEGSKA (reference sequence). CDR3 bases: TGCAGTGCTTTCTCCTCGAGGGGCTCAGCGAACACCGGGGAGCTGTTTTTT. Translating it yields CSAFSSRGSANTGELFF.

This clonotype was observed at least ten times. The V gene is TRBV7-9, the J gene TRBJ1-2; no clear D gene. The V gene lost 1 base and the J gene lost 4 bases, with 7 bases spanning the gap. Germline assignment: CDR1 SEHNR and CDR2 FQNEAQ (reference sequence). The CDR3 covers 13 residues. The CDR3 nucleotides read TGTGCCAGCAGCTTAGGAGACATCTATGGCTACACCTTC. Protein sequence: CASSLGDIYGYTF. Variable domain in full (rest from reference TRBV7-9 and TRBJ1-2): DTGVSQNPRHKITKRGQNVTFRCDPISEHNRLYWYRQTLGQGPEFLTYFQNEAQLEKSRLLSDRFSAERPKGSFSTLEIQRTEQGDSAMYLCASSLGDIYGYTFGSGTRLTVV.

This chain joins TRBV10-3 and TRBJ1-2, with unresolved D. Trimming pared 0 bases from V and 12 bases from J, leaving 8 bases between. The CDR3 has 11 amino acids. The V gene's germline CDR1 is ENHRY and CDR2 SYGVKD. As DNA, the CDR3 is TGTGCCATCAGTGAGTCCTACGGAAACACCTTC. The encoded protein is CAISESYGNTF.

A note on this clonotype: A read error may be the cause here, since a much bigger clone is one base away. V usage is TRBV10-1 and J usage is TRBJ1-4; D gene unclear. CDR1 is WNHNN, CDR2 SYGVQD, per germline (reference sequence). CDR3 size: 14 residues. The CDR3 nucleotides are TGCGCCAGCGGTGAGTCTTTGGGTAATGAAAAACTGTTTTTT. Amino acid sequence: CASGESLGNEKLFF.

V is TRBV19 and J is TRBJ2-5, with D unclear. CDR1 is LNHDA and CDR2 is SQIVND in the germline V gene (reference sequence). The CDR3 spans 15 residues. Trimming left V 3 bases short and J 3 bases short, with 14 bases between. The CDR3 spells CASSMPPPSKETQYF. DNA for the CDR3: TGTGCCAGTAGTATGCCCCCGCCGAGTAAAGAGACCCAGTACTTC.

The count of this clonotype is one. It is likely a read error, because the conserved phenylalanine at the end of the CDR3 is missing. It is unclear where the CDR3 begins or ends on the DNA, so no DNA is shown, and the CDR3 is as TCRdb lists it. The chain employs TRBV9 and TRBJ1-6. With termini counted, the CDR3 has 8 amino acids. Germline CDR1 is SGDLS and CDR2 is YYNGEE. The CDR3 loop reads CASSVGSV.

This clonotype was seen a few times. This chain uses TRBV29-1 with TRBJ1-2; a possible D gene is TRBD1 (6 bases). Germline V gene data show CDR1 as SQVTM and CDR2 as ANQGSEA. V dropped 4 bases and J dropped 8 bases, with 11 bases sitting between them. This CDR3 is built from 11 residues. CDR3 protein: CSVARGLGYTF. The CDR3 nucleotides are TGCAGCGTTGCCAGGGGTTTGGGCTACACCTTC.

This chain joins TRBV10-2 and TRBJ1-2; the match to TRBD1 covers 8 bases. The germline V gene has CDR1 WSHSY and CDR2 SAAADI. The V gene end was trimmed by 2 bases and the J gene end by 8 bases; junction bases not matched to a gene: 4. CDR3 length equals 13 residues. The DNA of the CDR3 is TGCGCCAGCAGTGAGGGCAGGGGGCAAGGCTACACCTTC. Translating it yields CASSEGRGQGYTF.